Listed below are T cell receptor beta chains from one sample, sequenced in a study of read filtering for tumor transcriptome and immune sequencing. MiXCR, run by TCRdb on the reads, gives a single entry per CDR3 protein. Of fewer than 75,000 distinct CDR3 sequences in the sample, about 20% were seen once. The sequenced sample consisted of a population of CD138-negative cells sorted from bone marrow. These receptor sequences come from a donor at least 40 years old with multiple myeloma. CDR3s include the opening cysteine and the closing phenylalanine or tryptophan. D genes are given only for firm matches. Some rows mark clone size as missing; the rest say once, few, many or name a class of expanded clone.

TRBD2,TRBJ2-1,many,TRBV19,CASKREGIYNEQFF,TGTGCCAGTAAGCGGGAGGGGATATACAATGAGCAGTTCTTC
TRBD2,TRBJ2-3,NA,TRBV20-1,CSASPRGREGGTDTQYF,TGCAGTGCTAGTCCCCGAGGTCGGGAGGGAGGCACAGATACGCAGTATTTT
NA,TRBJ2-2,many,TRBV29-1,CSANRVNTGELFF,TGCAGCGCGAACAGGGTCAACACCGGGGAGCTGTTTTTT
NA,TRBJ1-5,once,TRBV2,CASSDRAGNRPQHF,TGTGCCAGCAGTGACAGGGCTGGCAATCGGCCCCAGCATTTC
NA,TRBJ1-5,few,TRBV2,CASSDGQNQPQHF,TGTGCCAGCAGTGACGGGCAGAATCAGCCCCAGCATTTT
NA,TRBJ2-7,few,TRBV20-1,CSAAVGVHYEQYF,TGCAGTGCTGCCGTCGGGGTACACTACGAGCAGTACTTC
TRBD2,TRBJ2-7,NA,TRBV10-3,CAITSGSGFNEQYF,TGTGCCATCACGAGCGGGAGTGGCTTTAACGAGCAGTACTTC
NA,TRBJ2-5,many,TRBV7-6,CASSLGGRLQETQYF,TGTGCCAGCAGCTTAGGGGGAAGACTCCAAGAGACCCAGTACTTC
NA,TRBJ1-5,NA,TRBV12-3/TRBV12-4,CASSFKQGNQPQHF,TGTGCCAGCAGTTTTAAACAGGGTAATCAGCCCCAGCATTTT
TRBD2,TRBJ2-1,many,TRBV6-2/TRBV6-3,CASSYLGLVPRGADEQFF,TGTGCCAGCAGTTACCTAGGACTAGTCCCGCGCGGGGCGGATGAGCAGTTCTTC
TRBD2,TRBJ2-3,many,TRBV20-1,CSALLASSTDTQYF,TGCAGTGCCCTACTAGCGTCTAGCACAGATACGCAGTATTTT
NA,TRBJ2-1,many,TRBV6-1,CASLPEMGNEQFF,TGTGCCAGCCTACCGGAGATGGGCAATGAGCAGTTCTTC
NA,TRBJ2-3,NA,TRBV3-1,CASSQLGRGVSTDTQYF,TGTGCCAGCAGCCAACTCGGGAGAGGGGTTAGCACAGATACGCAGTATTTT
TRBD1,TRBJ1-2,many,TRBV5-1,CASSVTGGSLYGYTF,TGCGCCAGCAGCGTTACAGGGGGAAGTCTCTATGGCTACACCTTC
NA,TRBJ2-5,many,TRBV29-1,CSVEPGVETQYF,TGCAGCGTTGAGCCGGGAGTAGAGACCCAGTACTTC
NA,TRBJ2-1,many,TRBV29-1,CSVDPTSDEQFF,TGCAGCGTTGACCCAACTTCGGATGAGCAGTTCTTC
NA,TRBJ2-2,NA,TRBV7-3,CASSRPGGPTGELFF,TGTGCCAGCAGCCGCCCTGGGGGGCCCACCGGGGAGCTGTTTTTT
TRBD2,TRBJ2-7,many,TRBV7-2,CASSFASGNGYEQYF,TGTGCCAGCAGCTTCGCCAGCGGGAACGGCTACGAGCAGTACTTC